This TCR beta chain was documented in a study of blood T cells in healthy people across ages. Study-wide context: T cells yielded about one barcoded beta molecule per two cells through template switching.

PCR was performed a second time for about 6 to 12 cycles using a sample-barcoded 5' primer and a J-beta primer mix. TCRdb reprocessed the 5' RACE reads via MiXCR and lists one record per CDR3 protein. The sample lists hundreds of thousands of distinct CDR3 sequences; roughly half were seen once. For this clonotype: Its antigen remains unknown.

V shed 1 base and J shed 2 bases, with 7 bases lying between them. CDR3 size: 14 residues. Germline V CDR1 and CDR2: SGHTA, FQGNSA. Study-level findings and limits: TCR beta diversity per million T cells fell roughly linearly with age.

Healthy Caucasian individuals from Russia aged about 6 to 100 served as donors. This clonotype was obtained from a man between 60 and 70 years old in good health. The chain employs TRBV7-2 and TRBJ2-3, with D hard to call. The sequencing sample was made of blood. The CDR3 DNA reads TGTGCCAGCAGCTTAGTTACAGCCACAGATACGCAGTATTTT. Translation gives CASSLVTATDTQYF.